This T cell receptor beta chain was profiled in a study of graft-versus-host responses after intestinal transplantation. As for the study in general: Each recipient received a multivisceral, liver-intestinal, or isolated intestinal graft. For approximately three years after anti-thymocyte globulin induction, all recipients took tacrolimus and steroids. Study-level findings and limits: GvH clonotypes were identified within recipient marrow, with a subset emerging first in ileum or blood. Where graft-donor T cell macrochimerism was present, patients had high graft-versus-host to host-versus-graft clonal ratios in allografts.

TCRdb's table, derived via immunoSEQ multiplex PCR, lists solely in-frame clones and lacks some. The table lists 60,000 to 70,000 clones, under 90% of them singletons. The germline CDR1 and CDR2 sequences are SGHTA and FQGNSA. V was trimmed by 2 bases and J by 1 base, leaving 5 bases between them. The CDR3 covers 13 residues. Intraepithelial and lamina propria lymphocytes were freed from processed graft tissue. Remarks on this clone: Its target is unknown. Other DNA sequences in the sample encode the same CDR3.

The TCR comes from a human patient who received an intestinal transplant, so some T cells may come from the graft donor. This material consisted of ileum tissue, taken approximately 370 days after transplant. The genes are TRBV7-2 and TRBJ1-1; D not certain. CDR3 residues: CASSLRENTEAFF. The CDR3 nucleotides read TGTGCCAGCAGCTTACGGGAGAACACTGAAGCTTTCTTT.